Listed below are T cell receptor beta chains from one sample, sequenced in a study of early T cells in non-severe SARS-CoV-2 infection. TCRdb fed the 5' RACE reads into MiXCR, producing one record per CDR3 protein. This repertoire shows approximately 81,000 distinct CDR3 sequences, 5.5% to 7.5% found once; its top ten account for about 7.8%. The specimen was whole blood. Receptor source: an adult who was a healthcare worker with PCR-confirmed SARS-CoV-2 infection or an uninfected control (not recorded which). Both conserved end residues are part of each CDR3. Fields, in order: V gene, D gene, clone size, J gene, CDR3 DNA, CDR3 protein. A D gene is named only where the DNA matches it firmly. Clone size is shown for a subset of rows, as once, few, many or a class of expanded clone.

>TRBV4-1|TRBD2|many|TRBJ2-1
TGCGCCAGCAGCCAAGACTGGGCGGGAGGATACAATGAGCAGTTCTTC
CASSQDWAGGYNEQFF
>TRBV12-3/TRBV12-4|NA|NA|TRBJ1-1
TGTGCCAGCAGTCTAAGGGGACTTGGAGGCCGAGGCACTGAAGCTTTCTTT
CASSLRGLGGRGTEAFF
>TRBV20-1|TRBD1|NA|TRBJ1-4
TGCAGTGCTAGTCAGGGACAGCTTAATGAAAAACTGTTTTTT
CSASQGQLNEKLFF
>TRBV20-1|NA|few|TRBJ1-2
TGCAGTGCTAGACCCTCCGGCAGAGTAAAAAACTATGGCTACACCTTC
CSARPSGRVKNYGYTF
>TRBV6-1|NA|many|TRBJ2-3
TGTGCCAGCCAGGGACCGGCAGATACGCAGTATTTT
CASQGPADTQYF
>TRBV7-8|TRBD2|few|TRBJ2-3
TGTGCCAGCAGCTTAGGTGCAGCGGGACCCAGAGTAGATACGCAGTATTTT
CASSLGAAGPRVDTQYF
>TRBV2|NA|many|TRBJ1-5
TGTGCCAGCAGTCCGAGTTATAGCAATCAGCCCCAGCATTTT
CASSPSYSNQPQHF
>TRBV7-6|TRBD1|NA|TRBJ2-5
TGTGCCAGCAGCTTATTGGTTCACAGGGGGGAGACCCAGTACTTC
CASSLLVHRGETQYF
>TRBV12-3/TRBV12-4|TRBD1|few|TRBJ1-1
TGTGCCAGCAAACTACAGGGGTCCTCCTCTGAAGCTTTCTTT
CASKLQGSSSEAFF
>TRBV6-2/TRBV6-3|NA|NA|TRBJ2-7
TGTGCCAGCAGTTACAACCACCGGACGGTCAACTACGAGCAGTACTTC
CASSYNHRTVNYEQYF
>TRBV28|NA|few|TRBJ1-5
TGTGCCAGCAGTTTGGGAGGAGGTAGCAATCAGCCCCAGCATTTT
CASSLGGGSNQPQHF
>TRBV12-3/TRBV12-4|TRBD1|NA|TRBJ2-3
TGTGCCAGCAGTGGACAGGGGTTTAGCACAGATACGCAGTATTTT
CASSGQGFSTDTQYF
>TRBV19|NA|many|TRBJ2-3
TGTGCCAGTAGTATTGACCAAGAGGCAGATACGCAGTATTTT
CASSIDQEADTQYF
>TRBV29-1|NA|many|TRBJ2-5
TGCAGCGTTGACTACGCCTCGGGAGAGACCCAGTACTTC
CSVDYASGETQYF
>TRBV5-1|TRBD2|NA|TRBJ2-3
TGCGCCAGCCGGACTAGCGGGAGTCTAACAGATACGCAGTATTTT
CASRTSGSLTDTQYF
>TRBV5-1|TRBD1|many|TRBJ2-4
TGCGCCAGCAGCCCTGGCCGAGAGCAGGGGGCGCGGGCCAAAAACATTCAGTACTTC
CASSPGREQGARAKNIQYF
>TRBV29-1|TRBD1|few|TRBJ1-3
TGCAGCGCCACAGGGGCTGGAAACACCATATATTTT
CSATGAGNTIYF
>TRBV9|NA|NA|TRBJ1-3
TGTGCCAGCAGCGGGGGTGACGGAAGCTCTGGAAACACCATATATTTT
CASSGGDGSSGNTIYF
>TRBV7-9|NA|many|TRBJ1-2
TGTGCCAGCAGCTTTACAGGTGGCGGCTACACCTTC
CASSFTGGGYTF
>TRBV28|NA|NA|TRBJ2-2
TGTGCCAGCAGTTTAAGACGCCGCGCGAACACCGGGGAGCTGTTTTTT
CASSLRRRANTGELFF
>TRBV30|TRBD1|NA|TRBJ2-7
TGTGCCTGGAGTCGGGACAGGGGTAACGAGCAGTACTTC
CAWSRDRGNEQYF
>TRBV6-5|TRBD2|many|TRBJ2-2
TGTGCCAGCAGCCAGCGGGGGGCCTTGTCCGGGGAGCTGTTTTTT
CASSQRGALSGELFF
>TRBV25-1|TRBD1|many|TRBJ1-6
TGTGCCAGCATAGACAGGGGTTCCCATTCACCCCTCCACTTT
CASIDRGSHSPLHF
>TRBV30|NA|many|TRBJ1-2
TGTGCCGTTGACCTTGGTTCTTATAACTATGGCTACACCTTC
CAVDLGSYNYGYTF
>TRBV7-9|NA|many|TRBJ2-7
TGTGCCAGCAGCCACGGGAAGGGGAACGAGCAGTACTTC
CASSHGKGNEQYF
>TRBV7-2|TRBD1|many|TRBJ2-7
TGTGCCAGCAGCGCCCCGGACAGGGGGCTAGCCTACGAGCAGTACTTC
CASSAPDRGLAYEQYF
>TRBV20-1|NA|many|TRBJ2-3
TGCAGTGCTAGAGATGGCGCGGGGAGAAGGGTGAATACGCAGTATTTT
CSARDGAGRRVNTQYF
>TRBV5-6|NA|few|TRBJ2-1
TGTGCCAGCAGCATAGACTCCTACAATGAGCAGTTCTTC
CASSIDSYNEQFF
>TRBV28|NA|few|TRBJ2-3
TGTGCCAGCAGTTTTATTGAGGATACGCAGTATTTT
CASSFIEDTQYF
>TRBV5-5|TRBD1|many|TRBJ1-4
TGTGCCAGCAGCTTCGGGACAGGGGATGGGACTAATGAAAAACTGTTTTTT
CASSFGTGDGTNEKLFF
>TRBV4-2|TRBD1|few|TRBJ2-7
TGTGCCAGCAGCCAAGCTCATCCCAGGACAGGGGACGAGCAGTACTTC
CASSQAHPRTGDEQYF
>TRBV7-2|TRBD2|many|TRBJ2-7
TGTGCCAGCAGCTCCTGGACTAGCGGGAGCCCCCGTGGTGCCGAGCAGTACTTC
CASSSWTSGSPRGAEQYF
>TRBV6-2/TRBV6-3|TRBD1|many|TRBJ2-7
TGTGCCAGCAGTGGCTCCGGGACAGGGTTCAACGAGCAGTACTTC
CASSGSGTGFNEQYF
>TRBV5-1|NA|many|TRBJ2-7
TGCGCCAGCAGAGTGGCGATGGACTACGAGCAGTACTTC
CASRVAMDYEQYF
>TRBV14|NA|NA|TRBJ1-3
TGTGCCAGCAGCCAAGATCGCCTGAGTGGAAACACCATATATTTT
CASSQDRLSGNTIYF
>TRBV10-3|TRBD1|few|TRBJ1-2
TGTGCCAGCGCCGGGACAGCCAACTATGGCTACACCTTC
CASAGTANYGYTF
>TRBV5-1|NA|NA|TRBJ2-7
TGCGCCAGCAGCTTGGAATCGGGCAGGATGTTCTACGAGCTGTACTTC
CASSLESGRMFYELYF
>TRBV9|NA|many|TRBJ2-3
TGTGCCAGCAGCCTTGGACAGCGCTTGGATACGCAGTATTTT
CASSLGQRLDTQYF
>TRBV24-1|TRBD1|many|TRBJ2-3
TGTGCCACCAGTGACACGGGGACAGGCGGTAGCAGGGATACGCAGTATTTT
CATSDTGTGGSRDTQYF
>TRBV3-1|TRBD1|few|TRBJ1-6
TGTGCCAGCAGCCGACAGGGAAGCTCCTATAATTCACCCCTCCACTTT
CASSRQGSSYNSPLHF
>TRBV7-2|NA|medium-sized|TRBJ1-1
TGTGCCAGCAGCTCTAGACATTTCTCGGATATGGAAGCTTTCTTT
CASSSRHFSDMEAFF
>TRBV5-1|NA|many|TRBJ2-3
TGCGCCAGCAGCTTGGGGGACCATACTAGCACAGATACGCAGTATTTT
CASSLGDHTSTDTQYF